Listed here is a single T cell receptor beta chain. Its cognate antigen has yet to be identified. Within one base of it there is no much larger clone, and no base qualities were kept. The sample belongs to a study of blood T cell repertoires in COVID-19 (TCRdb year 2020). A note on the overall study: Collaborator samples came from the United States, Italy and Spain and covered acute and convalescent phases of COVID-19. The material from the prospective study consisted of cDNA or gDNA derived from T cells, B-cell-depleted T cells, or PBMCs. Subjects who had been exposed to COVID-19, were actively infected with it, or had recovered from it provided the deeply sampled blood TCRbeta repertoires that made up the dataset. Samples came from the ongoing ImmuneRACE study (first 160 participants) plus 1,254 subjects from 6 global collaborators. A de-identified subject ID, COVID-19 status, age in years and sex were almost always included in the sample metadata. HLA class I and class II types, where available, came from metadata supplied by the sample provider rather than from assay-based typing. The repertoires were released in a freely available public database meant as a resource for research on the immune response to SARS-CoV-2. Results the study describes overall, beyond this receptor: The amount of clinical and demographic metadata varied by source and participant and was provided uncurated.

V and J are truncated by 4 bases and 3 bases respectively, leaving an intervening sequence of 19 bases. The germline V gene provides CDR1 SGHRS and CDR2 YFSETQ. Spanning cysteine to phenylalanine, the CDR3 consists of 16 amino acids. The read is trimmed to its CDR3 DNA, 48 bases read in frame from base 1. At one collaborating source in Seattle, patients were enrolled during active infection and were followed longitudinally through the course of disease. Collaborating institutions collected whole blood in K2EDTA tubes following their own protocols. Collaborator samples were shipped for TCRbeta analysis as frozen whole blood, isolated PBMCs, or DNA extracted from either sample type. The immunoSEQ Assay, a bias-controlled multiplex PCR, was used to amplify TCRbeta CDR3 regions from genomic DNA. The study's processing was this. Nucleated cell counts per sample were estimated from amplification of reference gene primers within the assay. To quantify the absolute abundance of each unique TCRbeta CDR3 rearrangement, sequence reads were collapsed and filtered. For each sample, productive Simpson clonality was calculated as the square root of Simpson's diversity index over productive rearrangements. TCRdb holds this immuneACCESS table with in-frame rearrangements only. Some clones are missing; in checked studies, unresolved V genes explain under half, and the rest has no known cause. The V and J calls and the clone size are those of that table, but D and trimming were determined from the DNA. Counted in this sample were approximately 100,000 clones; roughly 90% of them appeared once. The leading ten clones occupy around 4.2% of the sample.

The clonotype was recovered from a human donor with COVID-19, enrolled during active disease. The donor label of this sample is uncertain. Sequenced sample: peripheral blood. This receptor chain uses TRBV5-1 and TRBJ1-1; the D gene is perhaps TRBD1, on 6 matching bases. The sequenced DNA is TGCGCCAGCAGCGCCTACAGACAGGAGGTTGACACTGAAGCTTTCTTT. It encodes CASSAYRQEVDTEAFF.